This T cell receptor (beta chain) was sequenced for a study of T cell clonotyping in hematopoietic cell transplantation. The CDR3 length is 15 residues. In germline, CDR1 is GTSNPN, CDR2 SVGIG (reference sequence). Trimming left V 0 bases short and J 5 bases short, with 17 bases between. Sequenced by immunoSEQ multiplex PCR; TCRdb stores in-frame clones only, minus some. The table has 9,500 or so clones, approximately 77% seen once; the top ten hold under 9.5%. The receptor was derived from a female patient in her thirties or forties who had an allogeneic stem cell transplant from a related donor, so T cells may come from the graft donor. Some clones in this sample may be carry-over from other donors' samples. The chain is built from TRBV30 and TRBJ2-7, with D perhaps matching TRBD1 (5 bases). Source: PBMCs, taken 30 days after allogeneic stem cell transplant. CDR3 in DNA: TGTGCCTGGAGTGTCCGCGCAGGGTCTCTTAACGAGCAGTACTTC. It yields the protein CAWSVRAGSLNEQYF.